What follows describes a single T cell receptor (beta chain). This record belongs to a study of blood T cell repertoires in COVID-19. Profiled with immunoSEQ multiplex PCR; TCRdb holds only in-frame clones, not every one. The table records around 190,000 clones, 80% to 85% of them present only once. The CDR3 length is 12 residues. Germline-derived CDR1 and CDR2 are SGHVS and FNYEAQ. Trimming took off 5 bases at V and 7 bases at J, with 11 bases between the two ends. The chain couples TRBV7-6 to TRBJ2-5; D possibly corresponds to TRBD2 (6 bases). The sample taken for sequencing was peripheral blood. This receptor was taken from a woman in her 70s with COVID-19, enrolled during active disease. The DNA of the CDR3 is TGTGCCAGCAGCATGACTAGATTGACCCAGTACTTC. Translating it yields CASSMTRLTQYF.